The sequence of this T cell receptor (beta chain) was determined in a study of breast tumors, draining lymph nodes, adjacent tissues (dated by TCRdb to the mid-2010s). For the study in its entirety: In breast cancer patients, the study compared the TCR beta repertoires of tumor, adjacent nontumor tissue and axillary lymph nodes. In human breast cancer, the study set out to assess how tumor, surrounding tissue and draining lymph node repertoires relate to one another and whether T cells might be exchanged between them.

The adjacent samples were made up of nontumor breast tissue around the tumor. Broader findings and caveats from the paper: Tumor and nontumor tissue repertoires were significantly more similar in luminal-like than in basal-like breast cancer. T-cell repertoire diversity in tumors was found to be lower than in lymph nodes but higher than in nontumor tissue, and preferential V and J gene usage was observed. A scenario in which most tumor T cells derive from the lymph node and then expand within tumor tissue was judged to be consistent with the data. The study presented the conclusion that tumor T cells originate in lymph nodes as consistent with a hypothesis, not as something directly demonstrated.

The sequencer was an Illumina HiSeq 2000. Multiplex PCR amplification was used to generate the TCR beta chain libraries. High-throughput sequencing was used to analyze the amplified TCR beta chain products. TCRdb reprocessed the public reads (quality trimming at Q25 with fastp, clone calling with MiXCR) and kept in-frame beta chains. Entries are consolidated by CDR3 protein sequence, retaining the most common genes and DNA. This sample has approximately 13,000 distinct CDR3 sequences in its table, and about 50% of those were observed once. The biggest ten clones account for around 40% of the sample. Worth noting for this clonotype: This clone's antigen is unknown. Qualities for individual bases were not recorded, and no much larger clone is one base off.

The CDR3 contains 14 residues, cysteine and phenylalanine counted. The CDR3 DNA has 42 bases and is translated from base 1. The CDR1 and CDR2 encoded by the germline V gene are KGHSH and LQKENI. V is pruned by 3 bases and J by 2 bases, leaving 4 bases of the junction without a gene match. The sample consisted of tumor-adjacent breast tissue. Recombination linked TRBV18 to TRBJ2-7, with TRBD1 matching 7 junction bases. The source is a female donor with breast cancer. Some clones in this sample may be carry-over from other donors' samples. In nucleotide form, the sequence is TGTGCCAGCTCACCTGAGCAGGGGGCCTACGAGCAGTACTTC. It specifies CASSPEQGAYEQYF.